Below, 16 T cell receptor beta chains from the same sample are listed, as sequenced in a study of blood T cell repertoires in COVID-19. Generated by immunoSEQ multiplex PCR, the TCRdb table keeps only in-frame clones and is missing some. The data contain around 240,000 clones, roughly 84% of them seen just once; the ten biggest clones take up under 1.5%. The sequenced sample consisted of peripheral blood. The receptors come from a woman aged 40 to 50 who had recovered from COVID-19.

This clone was recorded a few times. V usage is TRBV10-1 and J usage is TRBJ1-5, with 11 nucleotides matching TRBD1. CDR1 and CDR2 (germline): WNHNN, SYGVQD (reference sequence). The CDR3 runs 15 residues. V lost 9 bases, J lost 6 bases, and 10 bases stayed unmatched. The CDR3 loop reads CARDRGRLDCQPQHF. The CDR3 region has the DNA TGCGCCAGGGACAGGGGGCGCTTGGATTGTCAGCCCCAGCATTTT.

The chain couples TRBV18 to TRBJ1-5; possible D gene TRBD1, 6 bases. CDR1 and CDR2 from the germline V gene are KGHSH and LQKENI. Trimming pared 3 bases from V and 6 bases from J, leaving 12 bases between. This CDR3 is 14 amino acids long. The CDR3 spells CASSPGDTGQPQHF. CDR3 bases: TGTGCCAGCTCACCCGGGGACACAGGTCAGCCCCAGCATTTT.

On this clone itself: The final CDR3 position lacks the conserved phenylalanine or tryptophan, pointing to a likely read error. No DNA is shown, since the ends of the CDR3 on it are uncertain; the CDR3 is the one TCRdb lists. This sequence joins TRBV27 and TRBJ1-6; the D call in the table, TRBD1, was not verified against the DNA. Including both end residues, the CDR3 is 9 amino acids long. Germline CDR1 and CDR2: MNHEY and SMNVEV (reference sequence). CDR3 loop: CAITHRDRV.

With regard to this clone: Other DNA sequences of this sample code for an identical CDR3. This chain links TRBV18 with TRBJ2-2, with 7 bases lining up with TRBD1. The CDR3 spans 16 residues. CDR1 and CDR2 from the germline V gene are KGHSH and LQKENI. V lost 6 bases and J lost 0; bases outside the gene matches: 7. Written as DNA, the CDR3 is TGTGCCAGCTCTCCAGCCGGGACAGCGAACACCGGGGAGCTGTTTTTT. This encodes CASSPAGTANTGELFF.

V usage is TRBV27 and J usage is TRBJ1-2, with TRBD1 identical over 9 bases. The J segment lost 6 bases and the V segment lost 6 bases, leaving 11 bases of the junction unmatched. CDR3 length: 15 amino acids. Germline V gene sequence: CDR1 MNHEY, CDR2 SMNVEV (reference sequence). CDR3 loop: CASSKTRDRDDGYTF. As DNA, the CDR3 is TGTGCCAGCAGCAAAACCCGGGACAGGGATGATGGCTACACCTTC.

The chain carries TRBV14 and TRBJ1-2; no definite D call. V gave up 4 bases and J gave up 8 bases, with 17 bases separating them. CDR3 length: 14 residues. Germline values: CDR1 SGHDN, CDR2 FVKESK. The CDR3 sequence is CASSLRRRSKGYTF. DNA for the CDR3: TGTGCCAGCAGCCTCCGAAGGAGGTCTAAGGGCTACACCTTC.

Note on this clone: The sample has other DNA sequences that encode this CDR3 too. V and J are TRBV12-3 or TRBV12-4 and TRBJ1-2; D gene unclear. V dropped 5 bases and J dropped 4 bases, with 5 bases sitting between them. The CDR3 totals 11 residues. The CDR3 protein is CASSLGYGYTF. The CDR3 coding sequence is TGTGCCAGCAGTCTCGGCTATGGCTACACCTTC.

The chain is built from TRBV12-3 or TRBV12-4 and TRBJ2-5; possible D gene TRBD1, 6 bases. V was trimmed by 5 bases and J by 5 bases, leaving 12 bases between them. The CDR3 runs 13 residues. CDR3: CASSQQGGETQYF. The DNA of the CDR3 is TGTGCCAGCAGTCAACAGGGTGGCGAGACCCAGTACTTC.

The chain is built from TRBV19 and TRBJ1-1; a weak D match, TRBD1 (5 bases). Trimming shortened V by 3 bases and J by 6 bases, and 11 bases separated the two germline ends. From germline, CDR1 is LNHDA and CDR2 SQIVND (reference sequence). CDR3 length: 13 residues. CDR3 DNA: TGTGCCAGTAGTATTTTGCGGGACGCTGAAGCTTTCTTT. This gives the protein CASSILRDAEAFF.

V and J are TRBV5-5 and TRBJ1-2, with D tentatively TRBD1 (5 bases). Trimming removed 4 bases from V and 5 bases from J, with 15 bases in between. This CDR3 spans 14 amino acids. Germline CDR1 reads SGHKS; CDR2 reads YYEKEE (reference sequence). The CDR3 DNA is TGTGCCAGCAGCGTCCAGCCGGGGGAGTATGGCTACACCTTC. As protein: CASSVQPGEYGYTF.

This chain connects TRBV9 to TRBJ2-3; 8 bases are shared with TRBD2. The V gene end was trimmed by 3 bases and the J gene end by 7 bases; junction bases not matched to a gene: 7. Germline loops: CDR1 SGDLS, CDR2 YYNGEE. The CDR3 contains 14 residues. This chain's CDR3 is CASSDGTSFNTQYF. Written as DNA, the CDR3 is TGTGCCAGCAGCGACGGGACTAGTTTTAATACGCAGTATTTT.

The chain employs TRBV5-4 and TRBJ2-1; 8 bases map to TRBD1. The trim removed 4 bases at V and 4 bases at J, leaving 4 bases unmatched. The CDR3 has 14 residues. Germline V lookup: CDR1 SGHNT, CDR2 YYREEE (reference sequence). In DNA, the CDR3 is TGTGCCAGCAGCGAACAGGGGGTGTACAATGAGCAGTTCTTC. Translation gives CASSEQGVYNEQFF.

CDR3 sequence (DNA): TGTGCCAGCTCCGGGGACAGTTTTCCCTACGAGCAGTACTTC. Translated: CASSGDSFPYEQYF. V usage is TRBV11-3 and J usage is TRBJ2-7; 7 bases align to TRBD1. The CDR3 runs to 14 residues. The germline V gene has CDR1 SGHNT and CDR2 YENEEA. The trim removed 8 bases at V and 2 bases at J, leaving 9 bases unmatched.

The chain uses TRBV18 and TRBJ2-7; D may be TRBD1 (6 bases). Germline values: CDR1 KGHSH, CDR2 LQKENI. The CDR3 is made up of 17 amino acids. V gave up 0 bases and J gave up 0 bases, with 15 bases separating them. The CDR3 spells CASSPPKGQGSSYEQYF. CDR3 DNA sequence: TGTGCCAGCTCACCACCGAAAGGGCAGGGGTCCTCCTACGAGCAGTACTTC.

The rearrangement joins TRBV20-1 to TRBJ1-4, with D unclear. The germline V gene has CDR1 DFQATT and CDR2 SNEGSKA (reference sequence). The CDR3 runs 11 residues. The germline V and J ends were trimmed by 5 bases and 8 bases, with 9 bases remaining between them. The CDR3 protein is CSAASSEKLFF. CDR3 nucleotides: TGCAGTGCTGCCAGTTCGGAAAAACTGTTTTTT.

This clone was counted only a few times. The chain recombines TRBV7-9 with TRBJ1-6, with unresolved D. Germline CDR1 SEHNR, CDR2 FQNEAQ (reference sequence). The germline V and J ends were trimmed by 3 bases and 6 bases, with 12 bases remaining between them. There are 15 residues in the CDR3. The CDR3 loop is CASSFFVSGNSPLHF. In DNA, the CDR3 is TGTGCCAGCAGCTTTTTCGTATCCGGTAATTCACCCCTCCACTTT.